This is a list of T cell receptor beta chains from one sample in a study of cytomegalovirus exposure and HLA in healthy donors. Sequencing was performed with immunoSEQ multiplex PCR; in TCRdb, only in-frame clones are kept and a portion is missing. The sample contains around 120,000 clones, 65% to 80% of which appear only once. The sequenced material came from PBMCs. Every receptor here comes from a woman in her thirties or forties in good health and CMV-seropositive. Both conserved end residues are part of each CDR3. Fields, in order: clone size, V gene, D gene, J gene, CDR3 DNA, CDR3 protein. D genes are given only for firm matches. Size tells how often a clone was seen (once, few, many) or the class of an expanded clone, and some rows leave it out.

abundance: .
v_gene: TRBV5-1
d_gene: .
j_gene: TRBJ1-1
CDR3nt: TGCGCCAGCAGCTTGGTTGAGGGGCGGGGTGAAGCTTTCTTT
CDR3aa: CASSLVEGRGEAFF

abundance: .
v_gene: TRBV5-1
d_gene: TRBD1
j_gene: TRBJ1-1
CDR3nt: TGCGCCAGCAGCCCCAGGGGGTACGGGAACACTGAAGCTTTCTTT
CDR3aa: CASSPRGYGNTEAFF

abundance: .
v_gene: TRBV30
d_gene: .
j_gene: TRBJ1-6
CDR3nt: TGTGCCTGGAGTCCCCCATGGCGGGACTCAAATTCACCCCTCCACTTT
CDR3aa: CAWSPPWRDSNSPLHF

abundance: .
v_gene: TRBV19
d_gene: .
j_gene: TRBJ1-2
CDR3nt: TGTGCCAGTATGACGGAGCCTCCTAACTATGGCTACACCTTC
CDR3aa: CASMTEPPNYGYTF

abundance: .
v_gene: TRBV4-1
d_gene: .
j_gene: TRBJ2-5
CDR3nt: TGCGCCAGCAGCCAAGACACCAAGAGGGAGACCCAGTACTTC
CDR3aa: CASSQDTKRETQYF

abundance: .
v_gene: TRBV4-2
d_gene: .
j_gene: TRBJ2-3
CDR3nt: TGTGCCAGCAGCCAAGGGGTGTCGGGTGGTACGGGTTTT
CDR3aa: CASSQGVSGGTGF

abundance: .
v_gene: TRBV5-1
d_gene: TRBD1
j_gene: TRBJ2-7
CDR3nt: TGCGCCAGCAGCGGGCCCATAGGGGGCGGAAATTACGAGCAGTACTTC
CDR3aa: CASSGPIGGGNYEQYF

abundance: .
v_gene: TRBV10-1
d_gene: .
j_gene: TRBJ2-2
CDR3nt: TGCGCCAGCAGTGAAGCCGGGAGCACCGGGGAGCTGTTTTTT
CDR3aa: CASSEAGSTGELFF

abundance: .
v_gene: TRBV2
d_gene: .
j_gene: TRBJ2-7
CDR3nt: TGTGCCAGCAGCGTAGGGGTTATCCCCTACGAGCAGTACTTC
CDR3aa: CASSVGVIPYEQYF

abundance: .
v_gene: TRBV2
d_gene: TRBD2
j_gene: TRBJ2-1
CDR3nt: TGTGCCAGCAGTGACGGGGAGGGCGATGAGCAGTTCTTC
CDR3aa: CASSDGEGDEQFF

abundance: .
v_gene: TRBV15
d_gene: TRBD1
j_gene: TRBJ2-5
CDR3nt: TGTGCCACCAGCAGAGGACAGGGGAGTTTGGAGACCCAGTACTTC
CDR3aa: CATSRGQGSLETQYF

abundance: few
v_gene: TRBV5-6
d_gene: TRBD1
j_gene: TRBJ2-7
CDR3nt: TGTGCCAGCAGCTTGTTTAGAACAGGGGGTACGGACGAGCAGTACTTC
CDR3aa: CASSLFRTGGTDEQYF

abundance: .
v_gene: TRBV30
d_gene: TRBD2
j_gene: TRBJ2-2
CDR3nt: TGTGCCTGGAGTGGGCTAGCGGGAGGGAACACCGGGGAGCTGTTTTTT
CDR3aa: CAWSGLAGGNTGELFF

abundance: .
v_gene: TRBV6-6
d_gene: .
j_gene: TRBJ2-1
CDR3nt: TGTGCCAGCAGCGGGGACTACAATGAGCAGTTCTTC
CDR3aa: CASSGDYNEQFF

abundance: .
v_gene: TRBV10-2
d_gene: .
j_gene: TRBJ2-3
CDR3nt: TGCGCCAGCAGTCTTCCCGGACTAAGGACAGATACGCAGTATTTT
CDR3aa: CASSLPGLRTDTQYF

abundance: .
v_gene: TRBV9
d_gene: TRBD1
j_gene: TRBJ1-4
CDR3nt: TGTGCCAGCAGCGTAGGGCAGGGGGTGGCTAATGAAAAACTGTTTTTT
CDR3aa: CASSVGQGVANEKLFF

abundance: .
v_gene: TRBV7-2
d_gene: TRBD2
j_gene: TRBJ2-7
CDR3nt: TGTGCCAGCGCTTCCGGGGGAGGGCCCTACTACGAGCAGTACTTC
CDR3aa: CASASGGGPYYEQYF

abundance: .
v_gene: TRBV19
d_gene: .
j_gene: TRBJ1-4
CDR3nt: TGTGCCAGTACCAAGACGGGTCCGGGTAATGAAAAACTGTTTTTT
CDR3aa: CASTKTGPGNEKLFF

abundance: once
v_gene: TRBV5-4
d_gene: .
j_gene: TRBJ2-1
CDR3nt: TGTGCCAGCAGCCCCGGGACATTTATGAATGAGCAGTTCTTC
CDR3aa: CASSPGTFMNEQFF

abundance: .
v_gene: TRBV7-2
d_gene: .
j_gene: TRBJ2-1
CDR3nt: TGTGCCAGCAGCCCGCGTGCGCGAGGTGTCGGGAATGAGCAGTTCTTC
CDR3aa: CASSPRARGVGNEQFF

abundance: .
v_gene: TRBV2
d_gene: .
j_gene: TRBJ2-1
CDR3nt: TGTGCCAGCAGTGACGGCATAGCCCACAATGAGCAGTTCTTC
CDR3aa: CASSDGIAHNEQFF

abundance: .
v_gene: TRBV7-3
d_gene: TRBD2
j_gene: TRBJ2-1
CDR3nt: TGTGCCAGCAGCTTAAACCCGGGACTAGCAGTCGATGAGCAGTTCTTC
CDR3aa: CASSLNPGLAVDEQFF

abundance: few
v_gene: TRBV4-1
d_gene: .
j_gene: TRBJ1-6
CDR3nt: TGCGCCAGCAGCCAAGAGAGCACGAGCTCCTATAATTCACCCCTCCACTTT
CDR3aa: CASSQESTSSYNSPLHF

abundance: .
v_gene: TRBV4-1
d_gene: .
j_gene: TRBJ2-5
CDR3nt: TGCGCCAGCAGCTTTCAAGGGAGGGAGACCCAGTACTTC
CDR3aa: CASSFQGRETQYF

abundance: .
v_gene: TRBV10-3
d_gene: .
j_gene: TRBJ2-5
CDR3nt: TGTGCCATCAGTGAGTCGAAGCTTGTGGCCTGGGGAGCTGAGACCCAGTACTTC
CDR3aa: CAISESKLVAWGAETQYF

abundance: once
v_gene: TRBV5-1
d_gene: TRBD2
j_gene: TRBJ2-5
CDR3nt: TGCGCCAGCAGCTTGGAACCCCTTAGCGGGAGGGTCCGATACCAAGAGACCCAGTACTTC
CDR3aa: CASSLEPLSGRVRYQETQYF

abundance: .
v_gene: TRBV5-6
d_gene: TRBD1
j_gene: TRBJ2-7
CDR3nt: TGTGCCAGCAGGCAGGGGGCGACCTACGAGCAGTACTTC
CDR3aa: CASRQGATYEQYF

abundance: .
v_gene: TRBV5-1
d_gene: TRBD1
j_gene: TRBJ2-1
CDR3nt: TGCGCCAGCACCTCTCGGACAGGGAGCAATGAGCAGTTCTTC
CDR3aa: CASTSRTGSNEQFF

abundance: .
v_gene: TRBV7-9
d_gene: .
j_gene: TRBJ1-1
CDR3nt: TGTGCCATCCAGGGAAAGTTGAACACTGAAGCTTTCTTT
CDR3aa: CAIQGKLNTEAFF

abundance: .
v_gene: TRBV27
d_gene: .
j_gene: TRBJ2-7
CDR3nt: TGTGCCACCAGGGTACAGGGCCACGAGCAGTACTTC
CDR3aa: CATRVQGHEQYF

abundance: .
v_gene: TRBV4-1
d_gene: TRBD2
j_gene: TRBJ2-7
CDR3nt: TGCGCCAGCAGCCTGGTCGCCCCCGCTAGCGGGGGGACCTACGAGCAGTACTTC
CDR3aa: CASSLVAPASGGTYEQYF

abundance: .
v_gene: TRBV28
d_gene: .
j_gene: TRBJ2-7
CDR3nt: TGTGCCAGCAGTTCGGGGAGAAGGGTCTCCTACGAGCAGTACTTC
CDR3aa: CASSSGRRVSYEQYF

abundance: .
v_gene: TRBV7-8
d_gene: .
j_gene: TRBJ2-3
CDR3nt: TGTGCCAGCAGCACCGGAGGGAGAGTAGATACGCAGTATTTT
CDR3aa: CASSTGGRVDTQYF

abundance: .
v_gene: TRBV30
d_gene: .
j_gene: TRBJ1-6
CDR3nt: TGTGCCTGGAGGGCGGGGTCTCCCCTCCACTTT
CDR3aa: CAWRAGSPLHF

abundance: .
v_gene: TRBV18
d_gene: .
j_gene: TRBJ1-5
CDR3nt: TGTGCCAGCTCACCAGGAGGGGCGCACAATCAGCCCCAGCATTTT
CDR3aa: CASSPGGAHNQPQHF

abundance: .
v_gene: TRBV6-1
d_gene: .
j_gene: TRBJ2-1
CDR3nt: TGTGCCAGCAGTGAGGCCTCCTACAATGAGCAGTTCTTC
CDR3aa: CASSEASYNEQFF

abundance: .
v_gene: TRBV4-3
d_gene: TRBD1
j_gene: TRBJ2-5
CDR3nt: TGCGCCAGCAGCCATACCGGACAGGGGGATCCTCGGGAGACCCAGTACTTC
CDR3aa: CASSHTGQGDPRETQYF

abundance: .
v_gene: TRBV27
d_gene: .
j_gene: TRBJ2-1
CDR3nt: TGTGCCAGCAGTTTATCTAGCCGGGCCTACAATGAGCAGTTCTTC
CDR3aa: CASSLSSRAYNEQFF

abundance: once
v_gene: TRBV10-1
d_gene: .
j_gene: TRBJ2-4
CDR3nt: TGCGCCAGCAGTGAGGACAGTAGGGGCATTCAGTACTTC
CDR3aa: CASSEDSRGIQYF

abundance: .
v_gene: TRBV18
d_gene: TRBD2
j_gene: TRBJ2-3
CDR3nt: TGTGCCAGCTCACCCGGGACTAGCGGGAGGGATACGCAGTATTTT
CDR3aa: CASSPGTSGRDTQYF

abundance: .
v_gene: TRBV27
d_gene: .
j_gene: TRBJ2-6
CDR3nt: TGTGCCAGCGGCCCTCCTGCGGGGGGGGCCAACGTCCTGACTTTC
CDR3aa: CASGPPAGGANVLTF

abundance: few
v_gene: TRBV27
d_gene: .
j_gene: TRBJ1-2
CDR3nt: TGTGCCAGCAGTTTGAACTCATTCCCCAGGGGATGGTACACCTTC
CDR3aa: CASSLNSFPRGWYTF

abundance: .
v_gene: TRBV5-1
d_gene: .
j_gene: TRBJ2-3
CDR3nt: TGCGCCAGCAGCGGACTTAGTAGCACAGATACGCAGTATTTT
CDR3aa: CASSGLSSTDTQYF

abundance: .
v_gene: TRBV18
d_gene: .
j_gene: TRBJ1-1
CDR3nt: TGTGCCAGCTCACCCCCGAGGGGGGGACGGGACACTGAAGCTTTCTTT
CDR3aa: CASSPPRGGRDTEAFF

abundance: .
v_gene: TRBV19
d_gene: TRBD2
j_gene: TRBJ2-1
CDR3nt: TGTGCCAGCACTAGCGGGGGCGCCCCCTCCTACAATGAGCAGTTCTTC
CDR3aa: CASTSGGAPSYNEQFF

abundance: .
v_gene: TRBV9
d_gene: TRBD2
j_gene: TRBJ2-1
CDR3nt: TGTGCCAGCAGCGTAGGGGCTAGCGGGGGATACAATGAGCAGTTCTTC
CDR3aa: CASSVGASGGYNEQFF

abundance: .
v_gene: TRBV30
d_gene: TRBD2
j_gene: TRBJ2-1
CDR3nt: TGTGCCTGGAGGAGCCCGGGACTAGATGTTGAGCAGTTCTTC
CDR3aa: CAWRSPGLDVEQFF

abundance: .
v_gene: TRBV27
d_gene: .
j_gene: TRBJ1-2
CDR3nt: TGTGCCAGCAGTTTATCCCCTCAGGGGTATGGCTACACCTTC
CDR3aa: CASSLSPQGYGYTF

abundance: .
v_gene: TRBV19
d_gene: .
j_gene: TRBJ1-5
CDR3nt: TGTGCCAGTAGTCCCAAAGGGGCAAGATCAAGGGAGCCCCAGCATTTT
CDR3aa: CASSPKGARSREPQHF

abundance: .
v_gene: TRBV12-5
d_gene: TRBD1
j_gene: TRBJ1-5
CDR3nt: TGTGCTAGTGGTTTGGGGACAGGGAATAGCAATCAGCCCCAGCATTTT
CDR3aa: CASGLGTGNSNQPQHF

abundance: .
v_gene: TRBV2
d_gene: TRBD1
j_gene: TRBJ1-5
CDR3nt: TGTGCCAGCGTAGGGGGCAGGGTTGGCAATCAGCCCCAGCATTTT
CDR3aa: CASVGGRVGNQPQHF